Each of the 23 T cell receptor beta chains below was sequenced from the same sample in a study of early T cells in non-severe SARS-CoV-2 infection. TCRdb redid the calling of the 5' RACE reads with MiXCR, one entry per CDR3 protein. The repertoire holds more than 80,000 distinct CDR3 sequences, with about 15% as singletons. The material sequenced was whole blood. These receptors originate from an adult who was a healthcare worker with PCR-confirmed SARS-CoV-2 infection or an uninfected control (not recorded which).

This clonotype was picked up a small number of times. The genes are TRBV9 and TRBJ2-1; no definite D call. V was clipped by 3 bases and J by 3 bases, with 19 bases between them. The CDR3 has 17 amino acids. Germline V lookup: CDR1 SGDLS, CDR2 YYNGEE. In nucleotides, the CDR3 is TGTGCCAGCAGCGGATTAAAACGAACCGTAGGCTACAATGAGCAGTTCTTC. Translated: CASSGLKRTVGYNEQFF.

This clonotype has only a few counts. This chain links TRBV7-2 with TRBJ2-2; unclear D gene. CDR1 and CDR2 (germline): SGHTA, FQGNSA. Trimming stripped 8 bases from V and 5 bases from J, with 15 bases between. This CDR3 spans 14 amino acids. CDR3 in amino acids: CASVVGSLTGELFF. The CDR3 DNA follows: TGTGCCAGCGTCGTGGGCTCCTTAACCGGGGAGCTGTTTTTT.

This clonotype turned up a few times. CDR3 nucleotide sequence: TGTGCCAGCAGCAAAGCGGGACAGGGGGGTGTCCCAGATACGCAGTATTTT. This gives the protein CASSKAGQGGVPDTQYF. The chain carries TRBV21-1 and TRBJ2-3; TRBD1, the D gene given by the table, was not confirmed from the DNA. TRBV21-1 is given as a pseudogene. The CDR3 runs 17 residues.

The rearrangement uses TRBV27 and TRBJ2-1, with D perhaps matching TRBD1 (6 bases). In germline, CDR1 is MNHEY, CDR2 SMNVEV (reference sequence). With 7 bases removed from V and 8 bases from J, the gap between germline ends came to 18 bases. The CDR3 loop spans 14 amino acids. The CDR3 sequence: CASKDRLNQHEQFF. The CDR3 coding sequence is TGTGCCAGCAAGGACAGACTAAACCAACATGAGCAGTTCTTC.

V usage is TRBV7-6 and J usage is TRBJ2-1; 10 nucleotides match TRBD2. The J segment lost 9 bases and the V segment lost 1 base, leaving 6 bases of the junction unmatched. Germline CDR1 is SGHVS and CDR2 is FNYEAQ. The CDR3 is made up of 15 amino acids. CDR3 in DNA: TGTGCCAGCAGCTTAGGAGCGGGAGGGCCCAGTGAGCAGTTCTTC. It encodes CASSLGAGGPSEQFF.

The chain has TRBV7-3 and TRBJ2-1; possibly TRBD1 or TRBD2 for D (5 bases each). The CDR3 contains 14 residues. V dropped 5 bases and J dropped 5 bases, with 13 bases sitting between them. The germline V gene has CDR1 SGHTA and CDR2 FQGTGA. CDR3 coding DNA: TGTGCCAGCAGCCCTAGCTTGGACAACAATGAGCAGTTCTTC. It is translated as CASSPSLDNNEQFF.

In its sample, this clonotype was seen a few times. V and J are TRBV15 and TRBJ1-1, with TRBD1 as a possible D gene (5 bases). Germline CDR1 LNHNV, CDR2 YYDKDF (reference sequence). The CDR3 length is 14 residues. The V end lost 5 bases, the J end lost 0 bases, and 10 bases lay between the germline ends. CDR3 coding DNA: TGTGCCACCAGCGGTGGGGGGGTGAACACTGAAGCTTTCTTT. It is translated as CATSGGGVNTEAFF.

This clonotype showed up just a few times. The genes are TRBV4-1 and TRBJ1-1; no clear D gene. Trimming removed 8 bases from V and 1 base from J, with 14 bases in between. The germline V gene has CDR1 MGHRA and CDR2 YSYEKL. The CDR3 is 14 residues long. The CDR3 DNA follows: TGCGCCAGCGGATTACCCTCAGGGAACACTGAAGCTTTCTTT. Amino acids: CASGLPSGNTEAFF.

The chain combines TRBV28 with TRBJ2-1; 11 nucleotides agree with TRBD1. Germline-derived CDR1 and CDR2 are MDHEN and SYDVKM. Trimming at V came to 2 bases and at J to 7 bases, leaving 1 base not matched to a gene. The CDR3 has 14 amino acids. The CDR3 reads CASSLGTGGNEQFF. The CDR3 DNA reads as TGTGCCAGCAGTTTAGGGACAGGGGGTAATGAGCAGTTCTTC.

This clonotype was detected a few times. The chain recombines TRBV19 with TRBJ2-1; the match to TRBD2 covers 9 bases. The CDR3 has 16 amino acids. J lost 9 bases, V lost 4 bases, and 13 bases had no gene match. Per the germline V gene, CDR1 is LNHDA and CDR2 is SQIVND (reference sequence). CDR3 region: CASSSEPLAGSPEQFF. DNA for the CDR3: TGTGCCAGTAGTAGCGAACCTCTAGCGGGGAGCCCTGAGCAGTTCTTC.

This clonotype came up a few times. An end of the junction does not agree with germline; a read error may underlie this. The chain couples TRBV29-1 to TRBJ2-5; tentative D call: TRBD2 (5 bases). Germline CDR1 reads SQVTM; CDR2 reads ANQGSEA. The CDR3 spans 12 residues. This CDR3 is CSVEGLPETQYF. The CDR3 DNA is TGCAGCGTCGAAGGACTCCCGGAGACCCAGTACTTC.

This clonotype was detected ten times or more. This rearrangement joins TRBV7-9 to TRBJ1-1, with unresolved D. The germline V gene encodes CDR1 SEHNR and CDR2 FQNEAQ (reference sequence). V lost 6 bases and J lost 5, with 7 bases in between. This CDR3 contains 11 residues. The CDR3 here is CASRSRTEAFF. The CDR3 DNA sequence: TGTGCCAGCAGGTCGAGGACTGAAGCTTTCTTT.

This clonotype was detected only a few times. The chain is built from TRBV7-6 and TRBJ2-1; possibly TRBD1 for D (6 bases). There are 16 residues in the CDR3. Trimming took off 4 bases at V and 4 bases at J, with 17 bases between the two ends. CDR1 SGHVS and CDR2 FNYEAQ come from the germline V gene. The CDR3 loop reads CASSSGNRAQYNEQFF. CDR3 bases: TGTGCCAGCAGCTCGGGAAACAGGGCGCAGTACAATGAGCAGTTCTTC.

This rearrangement joins TRBV5-6 to TRBJ1-2, with unresolved D. Germline values: CDR1 SGHDT, CDR2 YYEEEE. The V end lost 3 bases, the J end lost 0 bases, and 12 bases lay between the germline ends. There are 15 residues in the CDR3. CDR3 DNA sequence: TGTGCCAGCAGCTCTTGGACCGTTGCTAACTATGGCTACACCTTC. It is translated as CASSSWTVANYGYTF.

The sample holds many counts of this clonotype. The V call is TRBV18, the J call TRBJ2-7; D remains ambiguous. Germline V lookup: CDR1 KGHSH, CDR2 LQKENI. Trimming removed 2 bases at V and 5 bases at J, with 13 bases between. The CDR3 is 14 residues long. CDR3 in DNA: TGTGCCAGCTCACCAGTGGGAATTGGAGACGAGCAGTACTTC. This sequence encodes CASSPVGIGDEQYF.

With respect to this clonotype: This may be a read error: a much more frequent sequence differs by one nucleotide. The chain uses TRBV27 and TRBJ2-3; 8 positions match TRBD1. This CDR3 spans 15 amino acids. Germline loops: CDR1 MNHEY, CDR2 SMNVEV (reference sequence). CDR3 sequence reads: CASRVRTGSTDTRYF. The CDR3, as DNA: TGTGCCAGCAGGGTACGGACAGGGAGCACAGATACGCGGTATTTT.

Note on this clonotype: The junction shows a germline mismatch at one end, possibly a read error. J is TRBJ2-7 and V is TRBV7-6; 11 bases agree with TRBD2. CDR3 length equals 13 residues. Germline V CDR1 and CDR2: SGHVS, FNYEAQ. DNA for the CDR3: TGTGACAGCAGCAGTAGCGGGAGGGGTGAGCAGTACTTC. This gives the protein CDSSSSGRGEQYF.

This clonotype was seen a few times. The chain is built from TRBV24-1 and TRBJ2-1; 7 nucleotides agree with TRBD1. Germline CDR1 and CDR2: KGHDR and SFDVKD. This CDR3 region has 13 residues. V lost 3 bases and J lost 12; bases outside the gene matches: 7. The CDR3 bases are TGTGCCACCAGTGATGGACAGGCAAGGGGGCAGTTCTTC. Translation gives CATSDGQARGQFF.

This clonotype showed up many times. The rearrangement uses TRBV11-1 and TRBJ2-1; 8 bases fit TRBD1. V was pared by 5 bases and J by 3 bases, with 3 bases of the junction left unmatched. CDR1 and CDR2 from the germline V gene are SGHAT and FQDESV (reference sequence). This CDR3 has 14 residues. The DNA of the CDR3 is TGTGCCAGCAGCCGGGACAGGCGCTACAATGAGCAGTTCTTC. This translates into CASSRDRRYNEQFF.

This clonotype was seen many times. The chain carries TRBV5-1 and TRBJ1-1, with D possibly being TRBD1 (6 bases). This CDR3 is built from 13 residues. V was trimmed by 3 bases and J by 3 bases, leaving 9 bases between them. Germline values: CDR1 SGHRS, CDR2 YFSETQ. The CDR3 DNA is TGCGCCAGCAGCTCGGCAGGGGACACTGAAGCTTTCTTT. It yields the protein CASSSAGDTEAFF.

V and J are TRBV5-8 and TRBJ2-3, with a tentative D call TRBD2 (6 bases). Germline assignment: CDR1 SGHTS and CDR2 YDEGEE. The length of the CDR3 is 18 residues. V gave up 2 bases and J gave up 4 bases, with 23 bases separating them. The CDR3 protein is CASSLLSVGSGGPDTQYF. The CDR3 region has the DNA TGTGCCAGCAGCTTACTTAGCGTCGGGAGCGGAGGACCAGATACGCAGTATTTT.

This clonotype was found a few times. The chain links TRBV5-1 to TRBJ1-3; D possibly corresponds to TRBD1 (5 bases). The CDR3 totals 16 residues. V was shortened by 0 bases and J by 4 bases, with 14 bases between the two germline ends. Looked up from germline, CDR1 is SGHRS and CDR2 is YFSETQ. The DNA for the CDR3 is TGCGCCAGCAGCTTGGAAGGCCAGGGCAGCGGAAACACCATATATTTT. This sequence encodes CASSLEGQGSGNTIYF.

This clonotype was seen more than once but under ten times. The genes are TRBV30 and TRBJ2-7; D is perhaps TRBD2 (5 bases). Trimming cost V 5 bases and J 2 bases, with 16 bases left between them. The V gene's germline CDR1 is GTSNPN and CDR2 SVGIG (reference sequence). CDR3 length: 14 amino acids. The CDR3 DNA sequence: TGTGCCTGGGCGGGTGGCAGCCAAACCTACGAGCAGTACTTC. Translation gives CAWAGGSQTYEQYF.